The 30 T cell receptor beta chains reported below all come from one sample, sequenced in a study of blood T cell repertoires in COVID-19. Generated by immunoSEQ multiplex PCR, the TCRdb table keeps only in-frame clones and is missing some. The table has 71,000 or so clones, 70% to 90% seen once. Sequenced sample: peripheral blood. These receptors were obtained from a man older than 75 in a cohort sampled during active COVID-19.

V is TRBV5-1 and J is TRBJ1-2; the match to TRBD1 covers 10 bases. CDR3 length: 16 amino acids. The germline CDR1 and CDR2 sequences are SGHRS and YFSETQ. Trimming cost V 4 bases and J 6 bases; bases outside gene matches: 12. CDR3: CASSGNPGTGADGYTF. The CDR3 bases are TGCGCCAGCAGCGGAAATCCTGGGACAGGGGCAGATGGCTACACCTTC.

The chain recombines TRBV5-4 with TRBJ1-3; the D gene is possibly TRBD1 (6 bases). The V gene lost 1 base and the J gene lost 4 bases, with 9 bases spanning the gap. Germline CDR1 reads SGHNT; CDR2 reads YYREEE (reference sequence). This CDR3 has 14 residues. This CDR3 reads CASSLSGVGNTIYF. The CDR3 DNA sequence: TGTGCCAGCAGCTTGTCAGGGGTGGGAAACACCATATATTTT.

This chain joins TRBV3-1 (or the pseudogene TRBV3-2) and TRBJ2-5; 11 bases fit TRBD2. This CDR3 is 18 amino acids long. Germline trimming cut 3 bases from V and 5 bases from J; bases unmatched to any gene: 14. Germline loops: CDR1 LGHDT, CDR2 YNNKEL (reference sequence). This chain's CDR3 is CASSHPSIAGGRSETQYF. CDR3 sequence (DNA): TGTGCCAGCAGCCACCCCTCCATAGCGGGGGGGCGATCCGAGACCCAGTACTTC.

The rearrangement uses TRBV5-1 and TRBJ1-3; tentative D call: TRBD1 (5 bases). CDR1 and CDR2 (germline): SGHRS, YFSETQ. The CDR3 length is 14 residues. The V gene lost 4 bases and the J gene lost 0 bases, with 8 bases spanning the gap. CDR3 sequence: CASSPGFSGNTIYF. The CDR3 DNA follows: TGCGCCAGCAGCCCAGGGTTCTCTGGAAACACCATATATTTT.

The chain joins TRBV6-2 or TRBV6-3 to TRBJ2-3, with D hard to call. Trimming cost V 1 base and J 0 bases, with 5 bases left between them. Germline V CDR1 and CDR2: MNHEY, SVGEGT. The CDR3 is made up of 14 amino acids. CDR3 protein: CASSYFTSTDTQYF. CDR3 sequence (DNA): TGTGCCAGCAGTTACTTTACTAGCACAGATACGCAGTATTTT.

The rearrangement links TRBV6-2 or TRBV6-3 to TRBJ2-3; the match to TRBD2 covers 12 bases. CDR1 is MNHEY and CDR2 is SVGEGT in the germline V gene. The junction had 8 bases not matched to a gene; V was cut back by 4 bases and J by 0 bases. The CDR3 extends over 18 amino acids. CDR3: CASSSALAGGPSTDTQYF. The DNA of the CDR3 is TGTGCCAGCAGTTCGGCCCTAGCGGGGGGGCCGAGCACAGATACGCAGTATTTT.

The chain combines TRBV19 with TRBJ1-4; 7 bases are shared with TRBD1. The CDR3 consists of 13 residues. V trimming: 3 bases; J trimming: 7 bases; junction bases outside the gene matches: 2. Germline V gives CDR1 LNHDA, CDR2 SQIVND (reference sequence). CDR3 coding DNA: TGTGCCAGTAGTATGGGACAGATTGAAAAACTGTTTTTT. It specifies CASSMGQIEKLFF.

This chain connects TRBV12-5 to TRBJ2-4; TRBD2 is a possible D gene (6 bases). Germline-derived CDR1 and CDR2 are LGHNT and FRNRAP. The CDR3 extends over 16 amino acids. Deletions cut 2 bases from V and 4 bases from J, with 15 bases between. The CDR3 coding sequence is TGTGCTAGTGGTTTGAGGGCCCTCGGGGGAAAAAACATTCAGTACTTC. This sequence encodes CASGLRALGGKNIQYF.

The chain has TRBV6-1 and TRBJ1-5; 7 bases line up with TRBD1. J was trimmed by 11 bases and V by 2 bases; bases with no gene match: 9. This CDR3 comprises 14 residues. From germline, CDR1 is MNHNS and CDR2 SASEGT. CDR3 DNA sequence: TGTGCCAGCAGTGAAAGGGGGCTCGGTTCGTCCCAGCATTTT. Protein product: CASSERGLGSSQHF.

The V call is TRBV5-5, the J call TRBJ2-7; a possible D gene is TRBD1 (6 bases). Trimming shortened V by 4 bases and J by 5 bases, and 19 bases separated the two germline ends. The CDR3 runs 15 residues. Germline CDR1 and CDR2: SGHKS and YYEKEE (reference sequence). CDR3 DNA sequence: TGTGCCAGCAGCCCGCTCGCAGGGGTCGAGGACGAGCAGTACTTC. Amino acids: CASSPLAGVEDEQYF.

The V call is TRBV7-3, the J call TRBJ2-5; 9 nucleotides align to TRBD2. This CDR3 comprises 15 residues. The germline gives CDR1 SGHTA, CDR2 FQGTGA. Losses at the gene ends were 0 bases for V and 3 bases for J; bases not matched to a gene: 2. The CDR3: CASSLTGTSKETQYF. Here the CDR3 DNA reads TGTGCCAGCAGCTTAACGGGGACTAGCAAAGAGACCCAGTACTTC.

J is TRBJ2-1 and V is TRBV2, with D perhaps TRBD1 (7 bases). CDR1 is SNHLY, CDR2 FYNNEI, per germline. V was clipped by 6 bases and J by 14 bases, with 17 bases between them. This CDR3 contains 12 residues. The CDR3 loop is CASSPEEGAKFF. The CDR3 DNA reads TGTGCCAGCAGCCCCGAGGAGGGGGCTAAGTTCTTC.

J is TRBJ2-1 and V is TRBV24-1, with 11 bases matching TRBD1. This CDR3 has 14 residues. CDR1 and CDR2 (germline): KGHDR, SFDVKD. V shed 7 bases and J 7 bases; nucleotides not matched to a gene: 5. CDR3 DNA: TGTGCCACCAGAGGACAGGGGGCCCGGAATGAGCAGTTCTTC. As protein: CATRGQGARNEQFF.

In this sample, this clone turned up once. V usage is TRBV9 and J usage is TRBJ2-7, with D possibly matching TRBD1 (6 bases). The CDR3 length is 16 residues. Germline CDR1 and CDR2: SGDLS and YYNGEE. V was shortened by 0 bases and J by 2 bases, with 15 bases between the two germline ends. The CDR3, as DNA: TGTGCCAGCAGCGTAGCTACAGGGTTTAACACCTACGAGCAGTACTTC. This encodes CASSVATGFNTYEQYF.

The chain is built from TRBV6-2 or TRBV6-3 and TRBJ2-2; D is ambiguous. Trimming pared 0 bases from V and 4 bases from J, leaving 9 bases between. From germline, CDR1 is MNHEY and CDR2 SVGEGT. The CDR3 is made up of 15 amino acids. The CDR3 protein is CASSYSARFTGELFF. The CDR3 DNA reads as TGTGCCAGCAGTTACTCTGCTAGATTCACCGGGGAGCTGTTTTTT.

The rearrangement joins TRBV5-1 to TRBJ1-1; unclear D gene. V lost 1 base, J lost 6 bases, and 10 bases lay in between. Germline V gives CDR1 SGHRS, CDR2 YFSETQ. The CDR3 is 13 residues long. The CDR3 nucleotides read TGCGCCAGCAGCTTGAGCGGGGAGCCTGAAGCTTTCTTT. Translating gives CASSLSGEPEAFF.

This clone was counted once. The CDR3 bases are TGTGCCAGCAGTGAGGTTTGGGGCGGCACTGAAGCTTTCTTT. It yields the protein CASSEVWGGTEAFF. V gene TRBV6-4 combines with J gene TRBJ1-1, with D possibly being TRBD1 (5 bases). CDR3 length: 14 amino acids. Germline V gene sequence: CDR1 MRHNA, CDR2 SNTAGT. Trimming pared 3 bases from V and 4 bases from J, leaving 12 bases between.

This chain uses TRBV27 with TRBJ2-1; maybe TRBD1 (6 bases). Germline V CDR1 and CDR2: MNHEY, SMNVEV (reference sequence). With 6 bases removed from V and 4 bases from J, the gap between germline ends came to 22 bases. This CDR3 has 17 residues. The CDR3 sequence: CASSFRWDTNYYNEQFF. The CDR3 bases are TGTGCCAGCAGCTTCAGGTGGGACACCAACTATTACAATGAGCAGTTCTTC.

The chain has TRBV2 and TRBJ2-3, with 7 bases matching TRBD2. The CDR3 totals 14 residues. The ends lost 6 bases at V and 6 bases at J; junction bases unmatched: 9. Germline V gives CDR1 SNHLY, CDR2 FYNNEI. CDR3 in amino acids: CASRARLSGDTQYF. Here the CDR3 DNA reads TGTGCCAGCAGAGCCCGACTTAGCGGGGATACGCAGTATTTT. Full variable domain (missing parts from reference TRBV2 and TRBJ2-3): EPEVTQTPSHQVTQMGQEVILRCVPISNHLYFYWYRQILGQKVEFLVSFYNNEISEKSEIFDDQFSVERPDGSNFTLKIRSTKLEDSAMYFCASRARLSGDTQYFGPGTRLTVL.

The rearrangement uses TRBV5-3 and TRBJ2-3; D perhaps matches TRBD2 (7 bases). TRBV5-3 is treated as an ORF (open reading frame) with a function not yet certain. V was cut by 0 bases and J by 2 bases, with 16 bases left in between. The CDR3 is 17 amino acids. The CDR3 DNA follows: TGTGCCAGAAGCTTGGATGGTGGGGGGGCCGACACAGATACGCAGTATTTT. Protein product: CARSLDGGGADTDTQYF.

The CDR3 DNA reads TGTGCCAGCAGCCTGGGACAGGGGGTCACTGAAGCTTTCTTT. Translation: CASSLGQGVTEAFF. V is TRBV3-1 (or the pseudogene TRBV3-2) and J is TRBJ1-1; 11 bases fit TRBD1. The CDR3 contains 14 residues. From germline, CDR1 is LGHDT and CDR2 YNNKEL (reference sequence). Trimming cost V 4 bases and J 4 bases; bases outside gene matches: 2.

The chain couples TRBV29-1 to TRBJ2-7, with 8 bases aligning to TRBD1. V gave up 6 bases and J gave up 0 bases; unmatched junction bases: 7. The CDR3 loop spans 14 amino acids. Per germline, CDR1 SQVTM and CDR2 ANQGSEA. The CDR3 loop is CSVSTGASSYEQYF. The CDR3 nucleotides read TGCAGCGTCTCGACAGGGGCGAGCTCCTACGAGCAGTACTTC.

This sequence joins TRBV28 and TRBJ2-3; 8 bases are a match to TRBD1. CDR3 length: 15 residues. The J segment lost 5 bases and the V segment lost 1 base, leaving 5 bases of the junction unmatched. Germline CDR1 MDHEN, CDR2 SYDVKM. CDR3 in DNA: TGTGCCAGCAGTTTATCCCAGGGGGCGCAAGATACGCAGTATTTT. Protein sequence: CASSLSQGAQDTQYF.

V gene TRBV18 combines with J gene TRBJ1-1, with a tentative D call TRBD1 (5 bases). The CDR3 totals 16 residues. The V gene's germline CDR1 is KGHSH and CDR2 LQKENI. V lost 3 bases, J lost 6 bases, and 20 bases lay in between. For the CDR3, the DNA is TGTGCCAGCTCACCCGTGATGATTGGGGCACGGGCTGAAGCTTTCTTT. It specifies CASSPVMIGARAEAFF.

The CDR3 DNA is TGTGCCAGCTCGCCCGGGACAGGGGTAGCCTACGAGCAGTACTTC. It yields the protein CASSPGTGVAYEQYF. The chain joins TRBV18 to TRBJ2-7; TRBD1 matches 10 bases. The CDR3 contains 15 residues. CDR1 KGHSH and CDR2 LQKENI come from the germline V gene. V shed 6 bases, J shed 2 bases, and the junction held 7 bases outside the gene matches.

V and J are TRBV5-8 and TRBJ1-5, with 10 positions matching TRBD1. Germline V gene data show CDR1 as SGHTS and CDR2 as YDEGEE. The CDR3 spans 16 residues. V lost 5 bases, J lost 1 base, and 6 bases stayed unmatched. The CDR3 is CASRPDRGSSNQPQHF. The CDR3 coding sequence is TGTGCCAGCAGACCGGACAGGGGGTCAAGCAATCAGCCCCAGCATTTT.

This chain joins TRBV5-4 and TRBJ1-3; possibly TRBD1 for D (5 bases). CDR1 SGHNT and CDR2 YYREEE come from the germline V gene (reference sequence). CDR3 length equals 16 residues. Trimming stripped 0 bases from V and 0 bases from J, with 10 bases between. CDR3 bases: TGTGCCAGCAGCTTGGCGACAGTGACCTCTGGAAACACCATATATTTT. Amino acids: CASSLATVTSGNTIYF.

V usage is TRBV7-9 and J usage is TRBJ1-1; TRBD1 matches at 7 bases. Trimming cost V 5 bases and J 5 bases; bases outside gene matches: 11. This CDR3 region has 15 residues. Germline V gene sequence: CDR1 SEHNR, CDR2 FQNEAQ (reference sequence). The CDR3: CASSQRNRGTTEAFF. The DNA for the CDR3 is TGTGCCAGCAGCCAGAGGAACAGGGGTACGACTGAAGCTTTCTTT.

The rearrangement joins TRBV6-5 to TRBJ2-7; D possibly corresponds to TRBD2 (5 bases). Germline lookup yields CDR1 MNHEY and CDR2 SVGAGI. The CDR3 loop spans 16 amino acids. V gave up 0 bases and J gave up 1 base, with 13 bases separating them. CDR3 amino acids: CASSYSTSPRSYEQYF. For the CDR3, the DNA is TGTGCCAGCAGTTACTCAACTAGTCCACGTTCCTACGAGCAGTACTTC.

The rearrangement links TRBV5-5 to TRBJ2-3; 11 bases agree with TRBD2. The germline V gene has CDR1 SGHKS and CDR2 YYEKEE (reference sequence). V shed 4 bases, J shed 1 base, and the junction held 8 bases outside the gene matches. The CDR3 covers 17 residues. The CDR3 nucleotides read TGTGCCAGCAGCAAAGAGTTGACTAGCGGGGGCACAGATACGCAGTATTTT. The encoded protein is CASSKELTSGGTDTQYF.